A selection of T cell receptor beta chains follows, all from one sample in a study of blood T cells in healthy people across ages. TCRdb re-analysed the 5' RACE reads in MiXCR, keeping a single row per CDR3 protein. The sample holds approximately 800,000 distinct CDR3 sequences, around 62% seen once. The sequenced sample was blood. These receptors were obtained from a man younger than 45 in good health. Each CDR3 is given with its conserved first and last residue. The D gene is left open where the match is weak. Expanded clones are given a class, and other clones once, few, many or no size at all.

.	.	TRBV2	TRBJ1-2	CARLTRYYGYTF	TGTGCCAGATTGACACGATACTATGGCTACACCTTC
.	.	TRBV4-3	TRBJ2-3	CASQDSTDTQYF	TGCGCCAGCCAGGACAGCACAGATACGCAGTATTTT
.	.	TRBV20-1	TRBJ1-5	CSASESNQPQHF	TGCAGTGCTAGCGAGAGCAATCAGCCCCAGCATTTT
few	.	TRBV12-3/TRBV12-4	TRBJ2-1	CASSFEGRVNEQFF	TGTGCCAGCAGTTTCGAGGGGCGAGTAAATGAGCAGTTCTTC
few	.	TRBV28	TRBJ1-2	CASSSQDSGYTF	TGTGCCAGCAGTTCCCAGGACAGCGGCTACACCTTC
.	TRBD2	TRBV20-1	TRBJ2-5	CSAEFRGEETQYF	TGCAGTGCTGAATTTCGGGGGGAAGAGACCCAGTACTTC
.	TRBD2	TRBV7-2	TRBJ2-6	CASSLLAGGLGANVLTF	TGTGCCAGCAGCTTACTAGCGGGGGGGCTAGGGGCCAACGTCCTGACTTTC
.	.	TRBV6-1	TRBJ2-7	CASSEEQHLYAYEQYF	TGTGCCAGCAGTGAGGAACAGCACCTTTACGCCTACGAGCAGTACTTC
many	.	TRBV27	TRBJ2-1	CASSFGGSYNEQFF	TGTGCCAGCAGTTTTGGGGGTTCCTACAATGAGCAGTTCTTC
.	TRBD2	TRBV6-5	TRBJ2-7	CASSSSGLAGAYEQYF	TGTGCCAGCAGTTCCTCCGGACTAGCGGGAGCCTACGAGCAGTACTTC
.	.	TRBV12-3/TRBV12-4	TRBJ2-3	CASRVTDTQYF	TGTGCCAGCAGGGTCACAGATACGCAGTATTTT
.	.	TRBV20-1	TRBJ1-2	CSARRGFGYGYTF	TGCAGTGCCAGACGGGGGTTTGGGTATGGCTACACCTTC